Shown below are 4 T cell receptor beta chains from a single sample sequenced in a study of tumor-infiltrating lymphocytes in localized non-small cell lung cancer. Sequencing used immunoSEQ multiplex PCR; TCRdb keeps in-frame clones, though not all of them. The repertoire has roughly 10,000 clones, approximately 77% of them found once; the top ten carry around 20%. Sequencing used lung tumor tissue. The receptor set was obtained from a human donor with non-small cell lung cancer.

J is TRBJ2-2 and V is TRBV11-1; 7 bases map to TRBD1. CDR1 is SGHAT and CDR2 is FQDESV in the germline V gene (reference sequence). The trim removed 5 bases at V and 7 bases at J, leaving 7 bases unmatched. The CDR3 runs 14 residues. Here the CDR3 reads CASSARQGHGELFF. The CDR3 DNA follows: TGTGCCAGCAGCGCCCGACAGGGCCACGGGGAGCTGTTTTTT.

By frequency in the sample, this clone is medium-sized. The chain combines TRBV7-9 with TRBJ1-3, with TRBD1 as a possible D gene (6 bases). Trimming took off 8 bases at V and 0 bases at J, with 11 bases between the two ends. The CDR3 extends over 14 amino acids. The V gene's germline CDR1 is SEHNR and CDR2 FQNEAQ (reference sequence). The DNA of the CDR3 is TGTGCCAGCTACAGGGACCACTCTGGAAACACCATATATTTT. Translated: CASYRDHSGNTIYF.

This chain joins TRBV11-1 and TRBJ1-1; D is perhaps TRBD1 (5 bases). The germline gives CDR1 SGHAT, CDR2 FQDESV (reference sequence). The CDR3 totals 14 residues. V lost 2 bases and J lost 8, with 15 bases in between. CDR3 sequence: CASSLTGDGTEAFF. DNA of the CDR3: TGTGCCAGCAGCTTAACGGGGGACGGGACGGAAGCTTTCTTT.

This chain connects TRBV7-8 to TRBJ1-2, with 9 nucleotides matching TRBD1. The CDR3 runs to 16 residues. The trim removed 0 bases at V and 8 bases at J, leaving 10 bases unmatched. Looked up from germline, CDR1 is SGHVS and CDR2 is FQNEAQ. CDR3 nucleotide sequence: TGTGCCAGCAGCTTAGCGTCCGGGACAGGGCGATACGGCTACACCTTC. This encodes CASSLASGTGRYGYTF.